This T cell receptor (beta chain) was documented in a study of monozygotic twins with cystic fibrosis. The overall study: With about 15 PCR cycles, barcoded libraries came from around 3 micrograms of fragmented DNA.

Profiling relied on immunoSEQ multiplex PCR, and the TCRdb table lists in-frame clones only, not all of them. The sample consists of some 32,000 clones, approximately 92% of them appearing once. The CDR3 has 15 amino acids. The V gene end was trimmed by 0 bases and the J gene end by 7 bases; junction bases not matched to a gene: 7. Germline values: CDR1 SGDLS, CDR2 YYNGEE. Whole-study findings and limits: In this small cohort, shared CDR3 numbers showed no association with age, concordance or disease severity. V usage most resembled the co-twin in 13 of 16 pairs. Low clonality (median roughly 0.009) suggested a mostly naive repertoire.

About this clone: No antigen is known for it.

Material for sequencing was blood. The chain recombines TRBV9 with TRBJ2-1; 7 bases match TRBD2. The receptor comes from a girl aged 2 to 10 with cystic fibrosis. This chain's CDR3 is CASSVDGRPGNEQFF. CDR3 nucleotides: TGTGCCAGCAGCGTAGACGGGAGGCCGGGGAATGAGCAGTTCTTC. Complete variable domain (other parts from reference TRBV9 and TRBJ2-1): DSGVTQTPKHLITATGQRVTLRCSPRSGDLSVYWYQQSLDQGLQFLIQYYNGEERAKGNILERFSAQQFPDLHSELNLSSLELGDSALYFCASSVDGRPGNEQFFGPGTRLTVL.